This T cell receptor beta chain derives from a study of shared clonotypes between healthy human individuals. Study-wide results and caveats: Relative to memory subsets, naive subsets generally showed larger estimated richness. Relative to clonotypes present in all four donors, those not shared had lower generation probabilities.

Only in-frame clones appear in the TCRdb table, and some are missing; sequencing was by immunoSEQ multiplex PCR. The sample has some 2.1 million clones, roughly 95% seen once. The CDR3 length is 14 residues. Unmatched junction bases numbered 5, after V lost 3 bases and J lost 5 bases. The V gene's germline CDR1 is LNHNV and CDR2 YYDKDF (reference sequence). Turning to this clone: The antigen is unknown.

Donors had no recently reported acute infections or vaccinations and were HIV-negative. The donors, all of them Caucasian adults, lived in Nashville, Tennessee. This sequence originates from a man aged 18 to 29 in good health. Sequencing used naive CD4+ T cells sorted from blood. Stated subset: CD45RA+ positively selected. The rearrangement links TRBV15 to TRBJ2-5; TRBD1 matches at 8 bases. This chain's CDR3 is CATSRRDRTETQYF. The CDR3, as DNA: TGTGCCACCAGCAGGAGGGACAGGACGGAGACCCAGTACTTC.